Listed here is a single T cell receptor (beta chain). The CDR3 covers 15 residues. The J segment lost 5 bases and the V segment lost 3 bases, leaving 7 bases of the junction unmatched. Germline V gene lookup returns CDR1 SGHDT and CDR2 YYEEEE. Sequencing used immunoSEQ v3. Survey-level samples got approximately 1.8 million read pairs; deep-level samples got roughly 5-6 million. Measured with immunoSEQ multiplex PCR; TCRdb has only the in-frame clones, and not every one. This sample has around 33,000 clones, with 74% found just once. These data are taken from a study of TIL therapy for anti-PD-1-resistant metastatic lung cancer. Across the whole study: Half of patients were current or former smokers. Median tumor mutation burden was more than 1.4 mutations per megabase.

Time point: pre-treatment sample, taken before nivolumab and TIL therapy. The receptor comes from a woman between 30 and 85 years old with non-small cell lung cancer. The sample consisted of blood, taken at baseline. The chain has TRBV5-6 and TRBJ2-1, with TRBD2 matching over 8 bases. The CDR3 spells CASSSQREIDNEQFF. The CDR3 bases are TGTGCCAGCAGCTCCCAGCGGGAGATCGACAATGAGCAGTTCTTC. Looking up the rest from reference TRBV5-6 and TRBJ2-1 gives the full variable domain: DAGVTQSPTHLIKTRGQQVTLRCSPKSGHDTVSWYQQALGQGPQFIFQYYEEEERQRGNFPDRFSGHQFPNYSSELNVNALLLGDSALYLCASSSQREIDNEQFFGPGTRLTVL.